This TCR beta chain stems from a study of blood T cell repertoires in COVID-19. About the study: The United States, Italy and Spain were the sources of the acute and convalescent COVID-19 samples. T cells, B-cell-depleted T cells, or PBMCs supplied cDNA or gDNA.

CDR1 and CDR2 from the germline V gene are MNHEY and SVGAGI. The CDR3 sequence is 13 residues long. Trimming took off 2 bases at V and 9 bases at J, with 10 bases between the two ends. Authors' processing steps: Using reference gene primer amplification, nucleated cell counts were estimated. Sequencing was performed with immunoSEQ multiplex PCR; in TCRdb, only in-frame clones are kept and a portion is missing. Clonal size and the V and J genes are those of that table, whereas D and trimming came from the DNA. The table has approximately 150,000 clones, approximately 86% seen once. The material sequenced was peripheral blood. The TCR was taken from an older woman who had recovered from COVID-19. The rearrangement uses TRBV6-5 and TRBJ2-2, with D tentatively TRBD2 (6 bases). Here the CDR3 DNA reads TGTGCCAGCAGTTACACCCGGGAGCGGGAGCTGTTTTTT. It is translated as CASSYTRERELFF.